What follows are 12 T cell receptor beta chains derived from one specimen sequenced in a study of CD8 T cells in ankylosing spondylitis. What these receptors recognize is not known. TCRdb ran MiXCR on the 5' RACE reads and lists one entry per CDR3 protein. This table holds about 500,000 distinct CDR3 sequences, approximately 5.3% found once. Points from the study as a whole: Within ankylosing spondylitis blood, a TCR beta motif made up of several highly homologous variants appeared to be characteristic.

The specimen sequenced was blood, either unsorted or a sorted T cell fraction (not recorded which). The origin of the receptors is a male donor with ankylosing spondylitis.

This clonotype was seen ten or more times. This rearrangement joins TRBV20-1 to TRBJ1-5; 8 nucleotides align to TRBD1. V dropped 5 bases and J dropped 4; count of bases not matched to a gene: 1. Germline V gene sequence: CDR1 DFQATT, CDR2 SNEGSKA (reference sequence). CDR3 length: 12 amino acids. The CDR3 loop is CSADRGNQPQHF. The CDR3 DNA is TGCAGTGCTGACAGGGGAAATCAGCCCCAGCATTTT.

In its sample, this clonotype was seen many times. The chain combines TRBV12-3 or TRBV12-4 with TRBJ2-2, with D maybe TRBD2 (5 bases). V lost 7 bases, J lost 2 bases, and 14 bases lay in between. CDR3 size: 15 residues. CDR3: CASKKRGINTGELFF. CDR3 nucleotides: TGTGCCAGCAAGAAGAGAGGGATAAACACCGGGGAGCTGTTTTTT.

This clonotype was seen many times. The chain has TRBV4-2 and TRBJ2-2, with D hard to call. CDR1 and CDR2 (germline): LGHNA, YNFKEQ. The CDR3 is made up of 14 amino acids. Trimming left V 4 bases short and J 4 bases short, with 10 bases between. The CDR3 sequence: CASSLDTGTGELFF. CDR3 nucleotide sequence: TGTGCCAGCAGCCTGGATACGGGCACCGGGGAGCTGTTTTTT.

In its sample, this clonotype was seen many times. This chain uses TRBV7-2 with TRBJ2-1, with 9 bases identical to TRBD2. The ends lost 5 bases at V and 3 bases at J; junction bases unmatched: 8. The CDR3 totals 16 residues. Germline CDR1 and CDR2: SGHTA and FQGNSA. The CDR3 region has the DNA TGTGCCAGCAGCCTAGGGAGCGGGAGGAACTACAATGAGCAGTTCTTC. Its protein product is CASSLGSGRNYNEQFF.

This clonotype has at least ten counts. The gene calls are TRBV20-1 and TRBJ1-4; D is perhaps TRBD1 (6 bases). V was trimmed by 5 bases and J by 7 bases, leaving 17 bases between them. The germline CDR1 and CDR2 sequences are DFQATT and SNEGSKA (reference sequence). There are 14 residues in the CDR3. CDR3 region: CSAEHRERGEKLFF. The CDR3 coding sequence is TGCAGTGCTGAGCACAGGGAACGGGGTGAAAAACTGTTTTTT.

This clonotype was picked up many times. The V gene is TRBV7-9, the J gene TRBJ1-2, with D perhaps matching TRBD1 (5 bases). CDR1 is SEHNR and CDR2 is FQNEAQ in the germline V gene (reference sequence). CDR3 length equals 16 residues. V was shortened by 7 bases and J by 1 base, with 19 bases between the two germline ends. The CDR3 DNA is TGTGCCAGCATCGAAACCTCCGGGACGGTTAACTATGGCTACACCTTC. This codes for CASIETSGTVNYGYTF.

The V and J genes are TRBV2 and TRBJ2-5; D call uncertain. The CDR3 is 14 residues long. V shed 9 bases and J shed 1 base, with 15 bases lying between them. Germline V gives CDR1 SNHLY, CDR2 FYNNEI. The chain's CDR3 is CASQNRATQETQYF. For the CDR3, the DNA is TGTGCCAGTCAGAACCGGGCCACCCAAGAGACCCAGTACTTC.

This clonotype was seen repeatedly, ten times or more. The chain employs TRBV5-5 and TRBJ2-1, with D perhaps being TRBD1 or TRBD2 (5 bases each). Germline V CDR1 and CDR2: SGHKS, YYEKEE (reference sequence). Trimming stripped 2 bases from V and 1 base from J, with 10 bases between. This CDR3 is built from 15 residues. The CDR3 here is CASSFMRGSYNEQFF. The CDR3 DNA sequence: TGTGCCAGCAGCTTCATGAGGGGTTCCTACAATGAGCAGTTCTTC.

This clonotype was seen many times. The chain uses TRBV6-2 or TRBV6-3 and TRBJ2-6; D unresolved. V was pared by 0 bases and J by 1 base, with 13 bases between. Germline CDR1 MNHEY, CDR2 SVGEGT. The CDR3 consists of 18 residues. Written as DNA, the CDR3 is TGTGCCAGCAGTTACTCGTCGCGAGGTGTGTCTGGGGCCAACGTCCTGACTTTC. This translates into CASSYSSRGVSGANVLTF.

This clonotype was seen only a few times. Here the CDR3 reads CASSPLRASGRKGQYF. The DNA of the CDR3 is TGTGCCAGCAGTCCCCTTCGGGCTAGCGGGAGGAAGGGGCAGTACTTC. This chain joins TRBV28 and TRBJ2-7, with 11 bases lining up with TRBD2. This CDR3 contains 16 residues. The V segment lost 5 bases and the J segment 9 bases; nucleotides outside the gene matches: 15. CDR1 is MDHEN, CDR2 SYDVKM, per germline.

The chain recombines TRBV5-1 with TRBJ2-6; D is possibly TRBD2 (7 bases). Trimming took off 5 bases at V and 2 bases at J, with 11 bases between the two ends. Germline V gene data show CDR1 as SGHRS and CDR2 as YFSETQ. The CDR3 length is 15 residues. The CDR3 DNA reads as TGCGCCAGCAGTACCGGGGGGCCTGGGGCCAACGTCCTGACTTTC. Translation: CASSTGGPGANVLTF.

This clonotype appeared many times. The genes are TRBV5-1 and TRBJ2-3; D is perhaps TRBD1 (6 bases). The CDR3 covers 16 residues. Trimming cost V 3 bases and J 2 bases, with 16 bases left between them. CDR1 is SGHRS, CDR2 YFSETQ, per germline. The CDR3 DNA reads as TGCGCCAGCAGCTGGGGGCAGGGGCTGGACACAGATACGCAGTATTTT. As protein: CASSWGQGLDTDTQYF.